These 30 T cell receptor beta chains originate from one sample sequenced in a study of blood T cell repertoires in COVID-19. Profiled with immunoSEQ multiplex PCR; TCRdb holds only in-frame clones, not every one. This sample has around 200,000 clones, with about 85% found just once. Sample: peripheral blood. Receptors originate from a woman aged 80 or over with active or convalescent COVID-19.

The rearrangement links TRBV27 to TRBJ1-5; 7 bases are a match to TRBD1. Germline CDR1 reads MNHEY; CDR2 reads SMNVEV (reference sequence). This CDR3 is 17 amino acids long. V lost 5 bases to trimming and J lost 4 bases; unmatched junction nucleotides: 14. CDR3 coding DNA: TGTGCCAGCAGTCGCACCATCGGGACAGTACCGAATCAGCCCCAGCATTTT. Translating it yields CASSRTIGTVPNQPQHF.

This CDR3 reads CASSAGQGNTIYF. The CDR3 bases are TGTGCCAGCAGCGCAGGACAGGGAAACACCATATATTTT. The rearrangement uses TRBV7-3 and TRBJ1-3; possibly TRBD1 for D (6 bases). CDR3 length: 13 amino acids. CDR1 and CDR2 (germline): SGHTA, FQGTGA. The V end was cut by 5 bases, the J end by 4 bases, with 9 bases between.

The chain is built from TRBV12-3 or TRBV12-4 and TRBJ2-5; 7 nucleotides match TRBD1. The length of the CDR3 is 13 residues. The J segment lost 2 bases and the V segment lost 5 bases, leaving 2 bases of the junction unmatched. In DNA, the CDR3 is TGTGCCAGCAGTCGGGACAGACAAGAGACCCAGTACTTC. It is translated as CASSRDRQETQYF.

The CDR3 coding sequence is TGTGCCTGGACAGTCTCTGGGGCCAACGTCCTGACTTTC. It is translated as CAWTVSGANVLTF. This chain links TRBV30 with TRBJ2-6, with no clear D. Germline lookup yields CDR1 GTSNPN and CDR2 SVGIG (reference sequence). Trimming left V 4 bases short and J 0 bases short, with 4 bases between. This CDR3 spans 13 amino acids.

The rearrangement links TRBV6-2 or TRBV6-3 to TRBJ2-2; D is ambiguous. This CDR3 has 12 amino acids. Germline V CDR1 and CDR2: MNHEY, SVGEGT. V was clipped by 2 bases and J by 6 bases, with 4 bases between them. The DNA for the CDR3 is TGTGCCAGCAGTTACCTTCCCGGGGAGCTGTTTTTT. Its protein product is CASSYLPGELFF.

This clone showed up just a few times. V is TRBV6-2 or TRBV6-3 and J is TRBJ2-2; 12 bases map to TRBD2. This CDR3 comprises 17 residues. Germline loops: CDR1 MNHEY, CDR2 SVGEGT. V was pared by 5 bases and J by 4 bases, with 8 bases of the junction left unmatched. CDR3 DNA sequence: TGTGCCAGCAGTACTCTAGCGGGGGGGCGTGGCACCGGGGAGCTGTTTTTT. It codes for CASSTLAGGRGTGELFF.

This clone was seen a few times. This chain connects TRBV11-3 to TRBJ2-5; D call uncertain. Germline CDR1 reads SGHNT; CDR2 reads YENEEA. This CDR3 has 14 residues. V was shortened by 1 base and J by 1 base, with 7 bases between the two germline ends. The CDR3 loop is CASSLGPIQETQYF. The CDR3 bases are TGTGCCAGCAGCTTAGGGCCCATCCAAGAGACCCAGTACTTC.

The chain uses TRBV7-2 and TRBJ1-2; the match to TRBD1 covers 8 bases. The germline V gene has CDR1 SGHTA and CDR2 FQGNSA. J lost 2 bases, V lost 2 bases, and 4 bases had no gene match. The CDR3 has 15 amino acids. The DNA for the CDR3 is TGTGCCAGCAGCTTAAAACAGGGGGGAAACTATGGCTACACCTTC. The encoded protein is CASSLKQGGNYGYTF.

The V call is TRBV11-2, the J call TRBJ1-2; 8 nucleotides line up with TRBD1. The CDR3 length is 14 residues. Germline CDR1 and CDR2: SGHAT and FQNNGV. The V and J ends lost 4 bases and 8 bases, in that order; junction bases with no gene match: 9. CDR3 amino acids: CASSSMRTGHGYTF. The CDR3 DNA reads TGTGCCAGCAGCTCAATGAGGACAGGGCACGGCTACACCTTC.

V and J are TRBV20-1 and TRBJ2-1; tentative D call: TRBD2 (5 bases). The V and J ends lost 3 bases and 9 bases respectively, with 18 bases between them. Germline assignment: CDR1 DFQATT and CDR2 SNEGSKA (reference sequence). This CDR3 spans 14 amino acids. The CDR3 DNA sequence: TGCAGTGCTAGTCCCCAGCGGACTTGGGGTGAGCAGTTCTTC. This encodes CSASPQRTWGEQFF.

The V and J genes are TRBV5-6 and TRBJ2-3; D ambiguous. This CDR3 contains 15 residues. Trimming took off 2 bases at V and 0 bases at J, with 10 bases between the two ends. Germline V CDR1 and CDR2: SGHDT, YYEEEE. The CDR3 is CASSLALPSTDTQYF. The CDR3 DNA sequence: TGTGCCAGCAGCTTAGCCCTACCTAGCACAGATACGCAGTATTTT. The entire variable domain, with the rest obtained from reference TRBV5-6 and TRBJ2-3, is as follows: DAGVTQSPTHLIKTRGQQVTLRCSPKSGHDTVSWYQQALGQGPQFIFQYYEEEERQRGNFPDRFSGHQFPNYSSELNVNALLLGDSALYLCASSLALPSTDTQYFGPGTRLTVL.

This chain uses TRBV30 with TRBJ1-3; D unresolved. Trimming cost V 0 bases and J 2 bases, with 11 bases left between them. Germline CDR1 reads GTSNPN; CDR2 reads SVGIG (reference sequence). This CDR3 region has 15 residues. The CDR3 DNA sequence: TGTGCCTGGAGTGTAGAGGGTACCGCTGGAAACACCATATATTTT. It is translated as CAWSVEGTAGNTIYF.

The V call is TRBV18, the J call TRBJ2-1; a weak D match, TRBD2 (6 bases). The CDR3 runs to 14 residues. V gave up 5 bases and J gave up 1 base, with 9 bases separating them. CDR1 is KGHSH, CDR2 LQKENI, per germline. The CDR3: CASSGGLSYNEQFF. The CDR3 region has the DNA TGTGCCAGCTCAGGGGGGTTATCCTACAATGAGCAGTTCTTC.

The genes are TRBV24-1 and TRBJ2-1; 8 bases match TRBD2. The length of the CDR3 is 17 residues. Germline V CDR1 and CDR2: KGHDR, SFDVKD. V lost 2 bases, J lost 6 bases, and 11 bases stayed unmatched. The CDR3 DNA sequence: TGTGCCACCAGTGATTCGGTCGGGGGGGGGCCAGGCAATGAGCAGTTCTTC. The encoded protein is CATSDSVGGGPGNEQFF.

The rearrangement links TRBV7-9 to TRBJ1-3; 7 bases fit TRBD1. Trimming removed 5 bases from V and 5 bases from J; junction bases left unmatched: 12. Germline values: CDR1 SEHNR, CDR2 FQNEAQ (reference sequence). The CDR3 loop spans 16 amino acids. The CDR3 coding sequence is TGTGCCAGCAGCCTTTTCCGGGACAGTGATAGAAACACCATATATTTT. As protein: CASSLFRDSDRNTIYF.

V usage is TRBV10-3 and J usage is TRBJ2-3, with 10 bases identical to TRBD1. The CDR3 runs to 16 residues. Trimming cost V 4 bases and J 1 base; bases outside gene matches: 5. Germline CDR1 and CDR2: ENHRY and SYGVKD. CDR3 sequence: CAISGGTGVGTDTQYF. The CDR3 nucleotides read TGTGCCATCAGTGGGGGGACAGGGGTTGGCACAGATACGCAGTATTTT.

V and J are TRBV2 and TRBJ2-7; TRBD2 matches 8 bases. Germline V gene sequence: CDR1 SNHLY, CDR2 FYNNEI. V dropped 7 bases and J dropped 5; count of bases not matched to a gene: 13. The CDR3 extends over 15 amino acids. CDR3: CASNPFREGLNEQYF. DNA for the CDR3: TGTGCCAGCAATCCCTTTCGGGAGGGCCTAAACGAGCAGTACTTC. Full variable domain (remainder filled in from reference TRBV2 and TRBJ2-7): EPEVTQTPSHQVTQMGQEVILRCVPISNHLYFYWYRQILGQKVEFLVSFYNNEISEKSEIFDDQFSVERPDGSNFTLKIRSTKLEDSAMYFCASNPFREGLNEQYFGPGTRLTVT.

The J gene is TRBJ2-1, the V gene TRBV2; 14 bases align to TRBD2. The CDR3 is 15 residues long. Germline CDR1 reads SNHLY; CDR2 reads FYNNEI. Losses at the gene ends were 5 bases for V and 8 bases for J; bases not matched to a gene: 5. The CDR3 sequence is CASSKTSGRGYEQFF. For the CDR3, the DNA is TGTGCCAGCAGTAAGACTAGCGGGAGGGGCTATGAGCAGTTCTTC.

The chain uses TRBV11-2 and TRBJ1-1; D remains unclear. V shed 2 bases and J shed 6 bases, with 10 bases lying between them. Germline assignment: CDR1 SGHAT and CDR2 FQNNGV. The CDR3 is 13 amino acids. The chain's CDR3 is CASSLYGVAEAFF. For the CDR3, the DNA is TGTGCCAGCAGCTTATACGGGGTCGCTGAAGCTTTCTTT.

V gene TRBV6-2 or TRBV6-3 combines with J gene TRBJ1-5, with 12 bases fitting TRBD1. With V trimmed by 5 bases and J by 3 bases, 8 bases remained unmatched. CDR1 is MNHEY, CDR2 SVGEGT, per germline. The CDR3 sequence is 17 residues long. The CDR3 here is CASSHIGTGGLNQPQHF. In DNA form, the CDR3 reads TGTGCCAGCAGTCACATCGGGACAGGGGGCCTCAATCAGCCCCAGCATTTT.

The chain has TRBV21-1 and TRBJ2-3; the table assigns TRBD2, which was not confirmed against the DNA. TRBV21-1 is designated a pseudogene. The CDR3 consists of 19 residues. The CDR3 here is CASSLPGLAGGWATDTQYF. For the CDR3, the DNA is TGTGCCAGCAGCTTACCGGGACTAGCGGGAGGGTGGGCCACAGATACGCAGTATTTT.

V and J are TRBV7-2 and TRBJ1-4; 8 bases map to TRBD1. This CDR3 is built from 16 residues. The trim removed 5 bases at V and 2 bases at J, leaving 7 bases unmatched. Germline loops: CDR1 SGHTA, CDR2 FQGNSA. CDR3 sequence: CASSKDQGATNEKLFF. CDR3 in DNA: TGTGCCAGCAGCAAAGACCAGGGGGCGACTAATGAAAAACTGTTTTTT.

The chain joins TRBV4-1 to TRBJ2-5; 7 bases are a match to TRBD2. CDR1 is MGHRA, CDR2 YSYEKL, per germline. V lost 0 bases, J lost 5 bases, and 21 bases stayed unmatched. The CDR3 extends over 20 amino acids. CDR3 nucleotides: TGCGCCAGCAGCCAAGATCGTGGAAGGGCAGCGGGGCCCCGCGGGGAGACCCAGTACTTC. Protein sequence: CASSQDRGRAAGPRGETQYF.

This sequence joins TRBV7-3 and TRBJ2-7; 10 bases are shared with TRBD2. The germline gives CDR1 SGHTA, CDR2 FQGTGA. CDR3 length: 15 residues. V lost 2 bases, J lost 4 bases, and 5 bases stayed unmatched. The CDR3 DNA reads as TGTGCCAGCAGCTTAGGGCTAGCGGGGGTTTACGAGCAGTACTTC. Amino acid sequence: CASSLGLAGVYEQYF.

The chain is built from TRBV7-3 and TRBJ1-2; 9 bases align to TRBD1. Losses at the gene ends were 5 bases for V and 3 bases for J; bases not matched to a gene: 4. Germline CDR1 and CDR2: SGHTA and FQGTGA. The CDR3 length is 14 residues. CDR3 sequence reads: CASSPRTGDYGYTF. For the CDR3, the DNA is TGTGCCAGCAGCCCTCGGACAGGGGACTATGGCTACACCTTC.

The genes are TRBV3-1 (or the pseudogene TRBV3-2) and TRBJ2-3; TRBD1 is a possible D gene (5 bases). Trimming stripped 4 bases from V and 5 bases from J, with 13 bases between. Germline assignment: CDR1 LGHDT and CDR2 YNNKEL (reference sequence). The CDR3 has 14 amino acids. CDR3 nucleotides: TGTGCCAGCAGCCGGGGCCGATCGGGAGATACGCAGTATTTT. Its protein product is CASSRGRSGDTQYF.

The V call is TRBV9, the J call TRBJ2-7, with 9 bases lining up with TRBD2. The germline V gene has CDR1 SGDLS and CDR2 YYNGEE. The trim removed 4 bases at V and 4 bases at J, leaving 9 bases unmatched. The length of the CDR3 is 15 residues. The CDR3: CASSPAGSGSYEQYF. The CDR3 DNA reads as TGTGCCAGCAGCCCAGCAGGTAGCGGGAGTTACGAGCAGTACTTC.

J is TRBJ2-1 and V is TRBV29-1; 7 bases match TRBD2. The CDR3 extends over 12 amino acids. Trimming removed 6 bases from V and 3 bases from J; junction bases left unmatched: 2. The germline gives CDR1 SQVTM, CDR2 ANQGSEA. The CDR3 is CSVAGYYNEQFF. The CDR3 DNA sequence: TGCAGCGTAGCGGGATACTACAATGAGCAGTTCTTC.

J is TRBJ1-6 and V is TRBV5-1; D unclear. There are 13 residues in the CDR3. CDR1 SGHRS and CDR2 YFSETQ come from the germline V gene. Trimming stripped 0 bases from V and 9 bases from J, with 7 bases between. CDR3 residues: CASSLEEASPLHF. The CDR3 DNA reads TGCGCCAGCAGCTTGGAGGAGGCTTCACCCCTCCACTTT.

This rearrangement joins TRBV5-1 to TRBJ1-4; 9 positions match TRBD1. V lost 4 bases, J lost 5 bases, and 6 bases stayed unmatched. The CDR3 totals 15 residues. CDR1 is SGHRS and CDR2 is YFSETQ in the germline V gene. In nucleotides, the CDR3 is TGCGCCAGCAGCCGCGGACAGGGGAAAAATGAAAAACTGTTTTTT. Protein: CASSRGQGKNEKLFF.